This T cell receptor beta chain stems from a study of vaccination and CD4 T cells after COVID-19. Study-level information: Drawing of post-COVID samples took place a median around 110 days after diagnosis (range 35 to 161). In culture, cells were exposed to overlapping spike peptides from SARS-CoV-2, HCoV-NL63, HCoV-OC43 and HCoV-229E.

Germline CDR1 and CDR2: MNHNS and SASEGT. This CDR3 spans 14 amino acids. V was pared by 5 bases and J by 4 bases, with 3 bases of the junction left unmatched. Once obtained from cultured CD4+ T cells, the DNA was sequenced using the Oncomine TCR Beta short-read assay. The source of extracted genomic DNA was cultured CD4+ T cells. TCRdb re-derived calls from the PCR reads in MiXCR, one entry per CDR3 protein. The data contain roughly 9,400 distinct CDR3 sequences, approximately 61% of them singletons. Stated treatment: approximately 9-day PBMC culture with coronavirus spike peptide pools or control peptides (ViraFEST assay). Study results and caveats: Median numbers of SARS-CoV-2-reactive clonotypes increased from around 20 to 38 (not a significant change).

As regards this clonotype: What it binds is unknown.

The sample comprised CD4+ T cells from blood, cultured in vitro. This TCR came from a human donor who had recovered from COVID-19. The gene calls are TRBV6-1 and TRBJ2-3; 10 bases line up with TRBD2. The CDR3 coding sequence is TGTGCCAGCAGTACTAGCGGGACGTCAGATACGCAGTATTTT. Amino acid sequence: CASSTSGTSDTQYF.